This T cell receptor (beta chain) is drawn from a study of breast tumors, draining lymph nodes, adjacent tissues. Study-level results: Tumor TCR diversity was below lymph nodes but above nontumor tissue.

This CDR3 contains 13 residues. V was shortened by 1 base and J by 4 bases, with 8 bases between the two germline ends. Germline assignment: CDR1 LNHDA and CDR2 SQIVND (reference sequence). In TCRdb, the multiplex PCR reads were re-called with MiXCR into one record per CDR3 protein. Of hundreds of thousands of distinct CDR3 sequences in the sample, about a third are singletons; the top ten hold roughly 1.3%. The lymph nodes were axillary draining lymph nodes from breast cancer patients. This clonotype was observed many times. Its antigen remains unidentified. The material sequenced was axillary lymph node tissue. The V gene is TRBV19, the J gene TRBJ2-7, with D hard to call. This clonotype was sampled from a female donor with breast cancer. Some clones in this sample may be carry-over from other donors' samples. CDR3 in DNA: TGTGCCAGTAGTATAGGCCCACCGTACGAGCAGTACTTC. Its translation: CASSIGPPYEQYF.